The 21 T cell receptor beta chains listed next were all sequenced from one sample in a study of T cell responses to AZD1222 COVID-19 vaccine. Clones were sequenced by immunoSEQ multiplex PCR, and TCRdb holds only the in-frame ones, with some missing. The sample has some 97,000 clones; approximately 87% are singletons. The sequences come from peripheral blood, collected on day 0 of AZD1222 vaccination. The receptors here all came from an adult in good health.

The CDR3 loop is CASSHVQGAYGYTF. Here the CDR3 DNA reads TGTGCCAGCAGCCACGTTCAGGGGGCGTATGGCTACACCTTC. The chain uses TRBV3-1 (or the pseudogene TRBV3-2) and TRBJ1-2; TRBD1 aligns across 8 bases. The CDR3 runs to 14 residues. V lost 3 bases to trimming and J lost 5 bases; unmatched junction nucleotides: 5. CDR1 and CDR2 from the germline V gene are LGHDT and YNNKEL (reference sequence).

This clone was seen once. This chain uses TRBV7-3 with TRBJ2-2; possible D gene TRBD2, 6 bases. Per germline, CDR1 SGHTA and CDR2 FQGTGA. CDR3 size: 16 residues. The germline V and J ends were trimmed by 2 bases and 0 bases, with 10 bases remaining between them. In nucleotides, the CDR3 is TGTGCCAGCAGCTTACGGGCGGGGCCGAACACCGGGGAGCTGTTTTTT. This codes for CASSLRAGPNTGELFF.

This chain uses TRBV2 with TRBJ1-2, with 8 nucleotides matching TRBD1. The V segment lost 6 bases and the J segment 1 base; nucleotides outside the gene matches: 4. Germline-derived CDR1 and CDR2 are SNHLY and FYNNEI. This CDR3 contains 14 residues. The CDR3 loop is CASRGQVNNYGYTF. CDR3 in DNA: TGTGCCAGCAGGGGACAGGTTAATAACTATGGCTACACCTTC.

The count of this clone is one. This CDR3 reads CASSIRDRSKPQHF. For the CDR3, the DNA is TGTGCCAGTAGTATTCGAGACAGGTCCAAGCCCCAGCATTTT. V and J are TRBV19 and TRBJ1-5, with a tentative D call TRBD1 (6 bases). The germline V and J ends were trimmed by 3 bases and 8 bases, with 14 bases remaining between them. Per germline, CDR1 LNHDA and CDR2 SQIVND (reference sequence). The CDR3 is 14 residues long.

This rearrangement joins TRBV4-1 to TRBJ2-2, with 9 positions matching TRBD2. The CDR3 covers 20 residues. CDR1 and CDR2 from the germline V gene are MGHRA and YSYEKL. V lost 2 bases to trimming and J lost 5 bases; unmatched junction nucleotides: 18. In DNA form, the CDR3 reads TGCGCCAGCAGCCAACGGCCCGGGACCGGGACTAGCCAGGGAACCGGGGAGCTGTTTTTT. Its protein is CASSQRPGTGTSQGTGELFF.

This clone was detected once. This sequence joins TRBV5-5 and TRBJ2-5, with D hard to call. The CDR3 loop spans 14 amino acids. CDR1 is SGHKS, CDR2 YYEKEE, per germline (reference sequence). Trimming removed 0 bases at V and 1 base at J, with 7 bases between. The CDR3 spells CASSLGAPQETQYF. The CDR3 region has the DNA TGTGCCAGCAGCTTGGGGGCCCCCCAAGAGACCCAGTACTTC.

The CDR3 nucleotides read TGTGCCAGCACTCCTTTATTTGATGGGGCCAACGTCCTGACTTTC. Encoded protein: CASTPLFDGANVLTF. The chain is built from TRBV19 and TRBJ2-6; D ambiguous. This CDR3 has 15 amino acids. From germline, CDR1 is LNHDA and CDR2 SQIVND (reference sequence). Trimming stripped 9 bases from V and 3 bases from J, with 15 bases between.

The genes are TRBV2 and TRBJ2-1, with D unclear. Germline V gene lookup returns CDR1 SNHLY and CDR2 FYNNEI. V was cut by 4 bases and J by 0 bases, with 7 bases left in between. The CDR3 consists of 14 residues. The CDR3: CASSGEGSYNEQFF. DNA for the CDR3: TGTGCCAGCAGTGGCGAAGGCTCCTACAATGAGCAGTTCTTC.

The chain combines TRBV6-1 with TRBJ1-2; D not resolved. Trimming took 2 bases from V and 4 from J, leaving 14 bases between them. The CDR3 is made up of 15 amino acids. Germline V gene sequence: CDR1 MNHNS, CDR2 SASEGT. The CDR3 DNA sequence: TGTGCCAGCAGTGAACGTTGGCAGTCCGTCTATGGCTACACCTTC. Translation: CASSERWQSVYGYTF.

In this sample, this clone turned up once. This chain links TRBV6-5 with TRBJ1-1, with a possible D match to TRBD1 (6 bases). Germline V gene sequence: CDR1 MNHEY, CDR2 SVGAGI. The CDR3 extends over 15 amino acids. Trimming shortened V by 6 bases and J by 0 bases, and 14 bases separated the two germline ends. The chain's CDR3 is CASRGTTGLNTEAFF. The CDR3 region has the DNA TGTGCCAGCAGGGGAACGACAGGTCTGAACACTGAAGCTTTCTTT.

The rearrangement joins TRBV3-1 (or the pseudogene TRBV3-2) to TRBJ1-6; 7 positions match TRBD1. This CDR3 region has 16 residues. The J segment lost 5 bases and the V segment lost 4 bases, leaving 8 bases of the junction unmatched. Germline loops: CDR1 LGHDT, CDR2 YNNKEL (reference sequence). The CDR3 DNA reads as TGTGCCAGCAGCCTTTCGGGACAGATGAATAATTCACCCCTCCACTTT. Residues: CASSLSGQMNNSPLHF.

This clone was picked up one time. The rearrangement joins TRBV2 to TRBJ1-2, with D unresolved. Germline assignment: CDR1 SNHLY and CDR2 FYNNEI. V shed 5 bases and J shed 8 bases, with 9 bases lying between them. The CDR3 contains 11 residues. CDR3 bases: TGTGCCAGCAGTCCCGAGGGAGGCTACACCTTC. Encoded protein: CASSPEGGYTF.

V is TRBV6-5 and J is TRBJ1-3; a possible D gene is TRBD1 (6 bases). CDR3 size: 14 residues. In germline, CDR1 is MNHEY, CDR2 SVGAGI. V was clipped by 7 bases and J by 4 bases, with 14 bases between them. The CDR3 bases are TGTGCCAGCACCCCCGCAGGGGACGGAAACACCATATATTTT. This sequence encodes CASTPAGDGNTIYF.

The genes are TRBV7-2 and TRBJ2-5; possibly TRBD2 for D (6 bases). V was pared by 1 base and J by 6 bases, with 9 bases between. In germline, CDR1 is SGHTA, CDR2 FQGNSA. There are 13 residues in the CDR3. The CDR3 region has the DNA TGTGCCAGCAGCTTAGGACTAGGGAAGACCCAGTACTTC. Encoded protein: CASSLGLGKTQYF.

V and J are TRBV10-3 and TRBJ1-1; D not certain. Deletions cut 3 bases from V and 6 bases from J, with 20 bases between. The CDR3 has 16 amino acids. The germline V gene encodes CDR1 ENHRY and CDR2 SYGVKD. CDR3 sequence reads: CAISDTYSGIGAEAFF. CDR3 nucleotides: TGTGCCATCAGTGACACATACTCGGGGATTGGGGCTGAAGCTTTCTTT.

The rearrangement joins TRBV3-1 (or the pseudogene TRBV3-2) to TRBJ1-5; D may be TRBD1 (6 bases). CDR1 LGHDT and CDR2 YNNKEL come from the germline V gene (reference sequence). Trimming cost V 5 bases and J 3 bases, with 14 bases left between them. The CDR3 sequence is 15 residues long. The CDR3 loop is CASSYGQSINQPQHF. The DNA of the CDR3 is TGTGCCAGCAGCTACGGACAGAGCATCAATCAGCCCCAGCATTTT.

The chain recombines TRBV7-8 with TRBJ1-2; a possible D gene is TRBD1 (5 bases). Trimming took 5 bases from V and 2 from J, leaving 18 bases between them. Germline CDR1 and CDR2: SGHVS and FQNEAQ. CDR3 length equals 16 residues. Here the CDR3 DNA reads TGTGCCAGCAGCATTGCGCCGCAGGGTATCAACTATGGCTACACCTTC. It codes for CASSIAPQGINYGYTF.

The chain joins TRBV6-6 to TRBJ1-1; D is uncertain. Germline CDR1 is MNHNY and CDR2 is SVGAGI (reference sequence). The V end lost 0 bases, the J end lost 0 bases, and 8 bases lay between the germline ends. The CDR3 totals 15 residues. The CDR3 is CASSYSGSMNTEAFF. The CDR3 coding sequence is TGTGCCAGCAGTTACTCGGGGAGTATGAACACTGAAGCTTTCTTT.

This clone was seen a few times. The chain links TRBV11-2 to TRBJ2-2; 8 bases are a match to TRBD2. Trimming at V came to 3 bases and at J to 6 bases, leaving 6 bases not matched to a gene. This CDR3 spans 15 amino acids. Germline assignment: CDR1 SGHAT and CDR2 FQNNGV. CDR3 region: CASSLTGGSAGELFF. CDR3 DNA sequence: TGTGCCAGCAGCTTGACGGGAGGGTCGGCCGGGGAGCTGTTTTTT. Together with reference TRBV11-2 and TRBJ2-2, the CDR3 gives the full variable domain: EAGVAQSPRYKIIEKRQSVAFWCNPISGHATLYWYQQILGQGPKLLIQFQNNGVVDDSQLPKDRFSAERLKGVDSTLKIQPAKLEDSAVYLCASSLTGGSAGELFFGEGSRLTVL.

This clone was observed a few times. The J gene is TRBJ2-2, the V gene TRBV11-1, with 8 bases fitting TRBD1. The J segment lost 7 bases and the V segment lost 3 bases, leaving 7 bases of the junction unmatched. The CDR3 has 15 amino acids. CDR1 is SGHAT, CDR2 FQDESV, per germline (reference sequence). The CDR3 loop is CASSFDRGGSGELFF. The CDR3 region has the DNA TGTGCCAGCAGCTTCGACAGGGGAGGTAGCGGGGAGCTGTTTTTT.

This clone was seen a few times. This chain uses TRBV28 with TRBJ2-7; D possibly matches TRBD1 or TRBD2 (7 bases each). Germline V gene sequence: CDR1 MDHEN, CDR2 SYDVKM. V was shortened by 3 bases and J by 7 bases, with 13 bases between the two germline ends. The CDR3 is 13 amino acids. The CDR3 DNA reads TGTGCCAGCAGTTTGGGGACAGCGGGGGAGCAGTACTTC. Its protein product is CASSLGTAGEQYF.